The sequence of this T cell receptor (beta chain) was determined in a study of shared clonotypes between healthy human individuals. This clone was counted between two and nine times. Its antigen is not known. The same CDR3 also results from other DNA sequences found in this sample. Findings and limits, study-wide: Memory subsets generally showed lower estimated richness than naive subsets. Inspection by rarefaction showed sorted-subset sequencing to be incomplete despite large depth. Clonotype sharing among donors likely depends on sequencing depth.

Each PCR replicate from the sorted subsets contained 150 to 250 ng DNA, which is about 30,000 T cell genomes. Here immunoSEQ multiplex PCR was the method, and the copy in TCRdb shows in-frame clones only, minus some. The sample records about 1 million clones, approximately 68% being singletons. The clonotype was recovered from a young man in good health. The sequenced sample was memory CD4+ T cells sorted from blood. Subset reported: CD45RA-negative fraction.

CDR3 sequence reads: CASSESNTEAFF. The DNA of the CDR3 is TGTGCCAGCAGTGAGTCAAACACTGAAGCTTTCTTT. The gene calls are TRBV25-1 and TRBJ1-1, with D uncertain. The CDR3 spans 12 residues. V was shortened by 3 bases and J by 2 bases, with 4 bases between the two germline ends. CDR1 and CDR2 (germline): MGHDK, SYGVNS. The full variable domain, with the rest looked up from reference TRBV25-1 and TRBJ1-1, is EADIYQTPRYLVIGTGKKITLECSQTMGHDKMYWYQQDPGMELHLIHYSYGVNSTEKGDLSSESTVSRIRTEHFPLTLESARPSHTSQYLCASSESNTEAFFGQGTRLTVV.